The TCR beta chain described here comes from a study of cytomegalovirus exposure and HLA in healthy donors. Study-level results: Later on, an analysis tied 15,000 or so TCR beta sequences to HLA alleles at 0.05 false discovery rate. Sequencing likely generated an artifact that appeared as a cluster of highly shared sequence variants.

Germline values: CDR1 SGDLS, CDR2 YYNGEE. The V gene lost 0 bases and the J gene lost 6 bases, with 4 bases spanning the gap. The CDR3 runs 13 residues. With respect to this clone: Its specificity is unknown.

With 60 Vbeta and 13 Jbeta primers, the PCR was carried out. The assay was immunoSEQ multiplex PCR, and TCRdb's table has in-frame clones only and misses some. The table lists a few hundred thousand clones, roughly 79% of them singletons, with around 2% in the top ten. V is TRBV9 and J is TRBJ1-6; D remains ambiguous. Material for sequencing was PBMCs. The sequence derives from a young man in good health and CMV-seronegative. The DNA of the CDR3 is TGTGCCAGCAGCGTAGGAGCTAATTCACCCCTCCACTTT. Its protein product is CASSVGANSPLHF.